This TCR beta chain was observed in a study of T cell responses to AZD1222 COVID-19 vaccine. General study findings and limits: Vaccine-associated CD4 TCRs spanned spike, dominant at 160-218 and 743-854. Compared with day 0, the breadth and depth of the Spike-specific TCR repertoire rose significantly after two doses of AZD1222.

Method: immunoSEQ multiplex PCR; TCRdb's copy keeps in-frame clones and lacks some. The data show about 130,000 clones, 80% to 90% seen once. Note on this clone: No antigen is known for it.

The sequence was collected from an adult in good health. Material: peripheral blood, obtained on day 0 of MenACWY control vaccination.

CDR3 sequence (DNA): TGTGCCAGCAGCGGCCCCCGAGGGGGATCGACCGGGGAGCTGTTTTTT. As protein: CASSGPRGGSTGELFF. V is TRBV11-3 and J is TRBJ2-2; D is possibly TRBD1 (6 bases). CDR3 size: 16 residues. V was trimmed by 5 bases and J by 5 bases, leaving 18 bases between them. CDR1 is SGHNT and CDR2 is YENEEA in the germline V gene.